Listed below are T cell receptor beta chains from one sample, sequenced in a study of beta chain features in type 1 diabetes. Libraries were prepared by immunoSEQ multiplex PCR; TCRdb keeps only in-frame clonotypes and omits some of them. Among more than 300,000 clones listed, less than 15% were seen once. Sequences were obtained from naive CD4+ T cells from blood. The receptor source for this set is a woman between 18 and 29 years old in good health. The CDR3 runs from the conserved cysteine through the conserved F or W. The D gene is left open where the match is weak. Not all rows give a size; the values are once, few, many and, for expanded clones, a class.

J	D	V	size	CDR3	DNA
TRBJ1-4	NA	TRBV29-1	few	CSAGDEKLFF	TGCAGCGCAGGGGATGAAAAACTGTTTTTT
TRBJ1-2	TRBD1	TRBV9	NA	CASSVGPGGNYGYTF	TGTGCCAGCAGCGTAGGTCCAGGGGGGAACTATGGCTACACCTTC
TRBJ2-1	TRBD2	TRBV4-2	NA	CASSRGLAPRGIDEQFF	TGTGCCAGCAGCCGAGGACTAGCGCCTCGAGGAATCGATGAGCAGTTCTTC
TRBJ2-5	TRBD1	TRBV7-2	few	CASSLDTGQGYF	TGTGCCAGCAGCTTAGATACCGGACAGGGCTACTTC
TRBJ1-1	NA	TRBV29-1	few	CSVPGAANTEAFF	TGCAGCGTCCCGGGTGCAGCAAACACTGAAGCTTTCTTT
TRBJ2-3	NA	TRBV10-3	NA	CAISEQTVLGADTQYF	TGTGCCATCAGTGAGCAGACCGTCCTAGGTGCAGATACGCAGTATTTT
TRBJ1-2	TRBD1	TRBV7-9	few	CASSPGQVNPYGYTF	TGTGCCAGCAGCCCGGGACAGGTTAATCCCTATGGCTACACCTTC
TRBJ2-1	NA	TRBV9	NA	CASSVLLGLREHEQFF	TGTGCCAGCAGCGTATTGCTGGGATTGAGGGAGCATGAGCAGTTCTTC
TRBJ2-1	TRBD2	TRBV7-2	few	CASSLEGLAGLSSYNEQFF	TGTGCCAGCAGCTTAGAGGGACTAGCGGGCCTGAGCTCCTACAATGAGCAGTTCTTC
TRBJ2-5	NA	TRBV28	few	CASSLGMRETQYF	TGTGCCAGCAGTTTGGGTATGAGGGAGACCCAGTACTTC
TRBJ2-2	NA	TRBV5-1	NA	CASSLGRANTGELFF	TGCGCCAGCAGCTTGGGAAGAGCGAACACCGGGGAGCTGTTTTTT
TRBJ2-5	NA	TRBV19	NA	CASSIRTWYQETQYF	TGTGCCAGTAGTATCCGGACTTGGTACCAAGAGACCCAGTACTTC
TRBJ2-1	TRBD1	TRBV7-2	NA	CASSFGTGEQFF	TGTGCCAGCAGCTTCGGGACAGGGGAGCAGTTCTTC
TRBJ2-1	NA	TRBV9	few	CASSVVGRSFTYNEQFF	TGTGCCAGCAGCGTAGTGGGCAGGTCGTTCACCTACAATGAGCAGTTCTTC
TRBJ2-4	TRBD2	TRBV2	few	CASSGLAGVSAKNIQYF	TGTGCCAGCAGCGGACTAGCGGGAGTTAGTGCCAAAAACATTCAGTACTTC
TRBJ2-5	NA	TRBV5-4	NA	CASSPDRGETQYF	TGTGCCAGCAGCCCCGACCGGGGGGAGACCCAGTACTTC
TRBJ2-3	TRBD2	TRBV7-6	NA	CASSQGVYGRAPDTQYF	TGTGCCAGCAGCCAAGGGGTCTACGGGAGGGCCCCAGATACGCAGTATTTT
TRBJ1-5	TRBD1	TRBV19	NA	CASSGGTGPRPQHF	TGTGCCAGTAGTGGAGGGACAGGGCCACGGCCCCAGCATTTT
TRBJ2-3	NA	TRBV28	NA	CASSLLTDTQYF	TGTGCCAGCAGTTTATTAACAGATACGCAGTATTTT
TRBJ1-1	NA	TRBV30	few	CAWSVGTEAFF	TGTGCCTGGAGTGTTGGGACAGAAGCTTTCTTT
TRBJ2-1	NA	TRBV4-2	few	CASSQDLAVSYNEQFF	TGTGCCAGCAGCCAAGATCTAGCCGTCTCCTACAATGAGCAGTTCTTC
TRBJ1-1	TRBD1	TRBV27	NA	CASSLEGQGNTEAFF	TGTGCCAGCAGTTTAGAGGGACAGGGCAACACTGAAGCTTTCTTT
TRBJ1-1	NA	TRBV29-1	few	CSVRHAWDTEAFF	TGCAGCGTTAGACATGCGTGGGACACTGAAGCTTTCTTT
TRBJ1-5	NA	TRBV9	few	CASSLRIDQPQHF	TGTGCCAGCAGCCTCAGGATAGATCAGCCCCAGCATTTT
TRBJ2-7	NA	TRBV25-1	NA	CASSSLYEQYF	TGTGCCAGCAGCAGTTTGTACGAGCAGTACTTC
TRBJ2-7	TRBD2	TRBV7-2	NA	CASSSGTSGRAYEQYF	TGTGCCAGCAGTTCCGGGACTAGCGGGAGGGCCTACGAGCAGTACTTC
TRBJ1-2	TRBD1	TRBV4-2	NA	CASSQDAGGPGGYTF	TGTGCCAGCAGCCAAGATGCAGGGGGCCCGGGCGGCTACACCTTC